This record looks at one TCR beta chain sequence and its context. From its re-call of the 5' RACE reads, TCRdb lists each CDR3 protein once, without DNA. This sample's clone table lists about 460,000 distinct CDR3 sequences. The sample originates from a study of T cells expressing NK-cell markers. The V gene's germline CDR1 is SNHLY and CDR2 FYNNEI. This CDR3 spans 15 amino acids. This receptor was taken from a woman aged 45-65 years in good health. The sample was blood T cells: a sorted CD56 or NKG2C T cell subset, CD4+ or CD8+ T cells, or bulk PBMC T cells (not recorded which). The genes are TRBV2 and TRBJ1-5; there is no DNA to check the TCRdb D call of TRBD1. The CDR3 sequence: CASSQSWGRNQPQHF.